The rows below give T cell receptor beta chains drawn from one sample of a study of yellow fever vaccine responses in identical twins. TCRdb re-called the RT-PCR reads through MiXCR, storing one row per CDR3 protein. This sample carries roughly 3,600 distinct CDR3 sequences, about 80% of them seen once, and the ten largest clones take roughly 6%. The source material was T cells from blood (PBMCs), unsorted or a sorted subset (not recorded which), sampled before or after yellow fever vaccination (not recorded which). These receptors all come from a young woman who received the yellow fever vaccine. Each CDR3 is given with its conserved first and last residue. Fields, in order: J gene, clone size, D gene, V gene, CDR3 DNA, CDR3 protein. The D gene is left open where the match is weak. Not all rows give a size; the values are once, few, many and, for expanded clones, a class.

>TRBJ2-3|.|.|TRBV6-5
TGTGCCAGCAGTTTGTTAAGGGGCCACACAGATACGCAGTATTTT
CASSLLRGHTDTQYF
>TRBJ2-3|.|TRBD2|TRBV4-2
TGTGCCAGCAGCCCCATTGGGACTAAGGGAGATACGCAGTATTTT
CASSPIGTKGDTQYF
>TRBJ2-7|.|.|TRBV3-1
TGTGCCAGCAGCCAAGTGAATGGGAACTACGAGCAGTACTTC
CASSQVNGNYEQYF
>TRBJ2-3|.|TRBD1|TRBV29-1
TGCAGCGTTGCGGGACAGGGGTACACAGATACGCAGTATTTT
CSVAGQGYTDTQYF
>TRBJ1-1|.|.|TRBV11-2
TGTGCCAGCAGAATAAGCAGGCGGCACACTGAAGCTTTCTTT
CASRISRRHTEAFF
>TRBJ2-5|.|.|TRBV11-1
TGTGCCAGCAGCTCCCCTCTGGAGACCCAGTACTTC
CASSSPLETQYF
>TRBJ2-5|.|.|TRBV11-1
TGTGCCAGCAGCCCCCGGGACGGCACCCAAGAGACCCAGTACTTC
CASSPRDGTQETQYF
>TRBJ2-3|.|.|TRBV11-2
TGTGCCAGCAGCTTGGGACTTCCGAGGTCAGATACGCAGTATTTT
CASSLGLPRSDTQYF
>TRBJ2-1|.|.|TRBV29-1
TGCAGCTCCACCCCGAAAAAGAATAACAATGAGCAGTTCTTC
CSSTPKKNNNEQFF
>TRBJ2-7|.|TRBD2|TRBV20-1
TGCAGTGCTAGTGTGACTAGCGGGAGGGCCCACGAGCAGTACTTC
CSASVTSGRAHEQYF
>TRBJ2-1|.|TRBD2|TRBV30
TGTGCCTGGAAAGGGACTAGATACAATGAGCAGTTCTTC
CAWKGTRYNEQFF
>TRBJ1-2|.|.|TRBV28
TGTGCCAGCAGCTCACTTAATCAGGGTAGTGGCTACACCTTC
CASSSLNQGSGYTF
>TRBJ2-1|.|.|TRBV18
TGTGCCAGCTCAGTCTCCGGCCTTAACAATGAGCAGTTCTTC
CASSVSGLNNEQFF
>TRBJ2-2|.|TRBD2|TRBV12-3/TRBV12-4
TGTGCCAGCAGTTTAATTACTAGCGAAAACACCGGGGAGCTGTTTTTT
CASSLITSENTGELFF
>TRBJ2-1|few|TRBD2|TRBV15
TGTGCCACCAGCGGTAGCGGGGGCGCCTACAATGAGCAGTTCTTC
CATSGSGGAYNEQFF
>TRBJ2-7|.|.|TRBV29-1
TGCAGCGTTGAAGGGGGTTTCGACAGCCCGCCCTACGAGCAGTACTTC
CSVEGGFDSPPYEQYF
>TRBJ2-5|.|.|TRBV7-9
TGTGCCAGCAGTTACCCAGGAACGGAGACCCAGTACTTC
CASSYPGTETQYF
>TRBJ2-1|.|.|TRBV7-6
TGTGCCAGCAGCGACCCATTAGGGTCCTACAATGAGCAGTTCTTC
CASSDPLGSYNEQFF
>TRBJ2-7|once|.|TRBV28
TGTGCCAGCAGCGACTACGAGCAGTACTTC
CASSDYEQYF
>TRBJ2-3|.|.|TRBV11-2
TGTGCCAGCAGCGGCACTGATTGGCAACCGTCTCCAGATACGCAGTATTTT
CASSGTDWQPSPDTQYF